The 18 T cell receptor beta chains given below trace back to one sample, sequenced in a study of cytomegalovirus exposure and HLA in healthy donors. PCR amplification relied on 60 Vbeta primers (plus 13 Jbeta primers). Clones were read by immunoSEQ multiplex PCR, and TCRdb kept only the in-frame ones, dropping some. In the table there are about 200,000 clones, 65% to 90% of which are singletons. The sequenced sample was PBMCs. The receptors originated from a girl between 5 and 17 years old in good health and CMV-seronegative.

V and J are TRBV30 and TRBJ1-5; 8 nucleotides match TRBD1. The CDR3 length is 15 residues. Looked up from germline, CDR1 is GTSNPN and CDR2 is SVGIG (reference sequence). V dropped 2 bases and J dropped 2; count of bases not matched to a gene: 5. The CDR3 here is CAWSPGGVGNQPQHF. CDR3 nucleotide sequence: TGTGCCTGGAGTCCAGGGGGCGTTGGCAATCAGCCCCAGCATTTT. Complete variable domain (other parts from reference TRBV30 and TRBJ1-5): SQTIHQWPATLVQPVGSPLSLECTVEGTSNPNLYWYRQAAGRGLQLLFYSVGIGQISSEVPQNLSASRPQDRQFILSSKKLLLSDSGFYLCAWSPGGVGNQPQHFGDGTRLSIL.

CDR3 in DNA: TGTGCCATCAGCGCCGGACTAGTTCCCCACGAGCAGTACTTC. Translated: CAISAGLVPHEQYF. This chain uses TRBV6-1 with TRBJ2-5; 7 bases are a match to TRBD2. The DNA end is more similar to TRBJ2-7, so the J call may be wrong. This CDR3 contains 14 residues. Germline V CDR1 and CDR2: MNHNS, SASEGT.

This chain joins TRBV7-2 and TRBJ1-3; TRBD1 might be the D (5 bases). Germline CDR1 is SGHTA and CDR2 is FQGNSA. Between the trimmed V and J ends, which lost 5 bases and 0 bases, there was a span of 17 bases. This CDR3 region has 17 residues. The chain's CDR3 is CASSLGWGGYSGNTIYF. In DNA, the CDR3 is TGTGCCAGCAGCCTGGGGTGGGGGGGGTACTCTGGAAACACCATATATTTT.

The rearrangement uses TRBV19 and TRBJ1-2; D gene unclear. This CDR3 has 10 residues. V was shortened by 7 bases and J by 6 bases, with 6 bases between the two germline ends. Per the germline V gene, CDR1 is LNHDA and CDR2 is SQIVND (reference sequence). The CDR3 DNA is TGTGCCAGTAAATATAATGGCTACACCTTC. Amino acid sequence: CASKYNGYTF.

This chain joins TRBV7-9 and TRBJ2-7; 12 nucleotides match TRBD2. The V gene end was trimmed by 1 base and the J gene end by 8 bases; junction bases not matched to a gene: 3. CDR1 is SEHNR and CDR2 is FQNEAQ in the germline V gene (reference sequence). The CDR3 has 14 residues. The CDR3 sequence: CASSLGLAGGKQYF. The CDR3, as DNA: TGTGCCAGCAGCTTAGGTCTAGCGGGGGGGAAGCAGTACTTC.

The chain uses TRBV9 and TRBJ2-3; no firm D call. CDR1 and CDR2 from the germline V gene are SGDLS and YYNGEE. The V and J ends lost 0 bases and 0 bases respectively, with 8 bases between them. The CDR3 sequence is 15 residues long. CDR3 coding DNA: TGTGCCAGCAGCGTAGTGAGAGGAAGCACAGATACGCAGTATTTT. This encodes CASSVVRGSTDTQYF.

This sequence joins TRBV6-4 and TRBJ2-1, with TRBD2 identical over 9 bases. The CDR3 runs 15 residues. The germline gives CDR1 MRHNA, CDR2 SNTAGT. The J segment lost 5 bases and the V segment lost 3 bases, leaving 5 bases of the junction unmatched. As DNA, the CDR3 is TGTGCCAGCAGTGAGGGAGCGGGGGGCCACAATGAGCAGTTCTTC. It translates to CASSEGAGGHNEQFF.

The J gene is TRBJ1-2, the V gene TRBV6-5; 7 bases agree with TRBD1. In germline, CDR1 is MNHEY, CDR2 SVGAGI. The V and J ends lost 9 bases and 1 base, in that order; junction bases with no gene match: 5. The CDR3 runs 13 residues. The CDR3 reads CASLDRDNYGYTF. As DNA, the CDR3 is TGTGCCAGTTTAGACAGGGATAACTATGGCTACACCTTC.

CDR3 region: CASRAGNERTDTQYF. In DNA form, the CDR3 reads TGCGCCAGCAGGGCAGGGAATGAGCGCACAGATACGCAGTATTTT. The J gene is TRBJ2-3, the V gene TRBV5-1; weak D call: TRBD1 (5 bases). Germline CDR1 reads SGHRS; CDR2 reads YFSETQ. The CDR3 has 15 amino acids. V lost 5 bases and J lost 1, with 14 bases in between.

V usage is TRBV7-5 and J usage is TRBJ2-1; the D call of TRBD2 is as the table states it, not checked on the DNA. TRBV7-5 has pseudogene status. The CDR3 totals 18 residues. DNA of the CDR3: TGTGCCAGAAGCTTACCTGAGCCTGAACGGGACTCCTACAATGAGCAGTTCTTC. Its translation is CARSLPEPERDSYNEQFF.

This clone is a singleton in its sample. The chain joins TRBV5-1 to TRBJ1-1; the match to TRBD1 covers 8 bases. The V gene end was trimmed by 4 bases and the J gene end by 7 bases; junction bases not matched to a gene: 12. The CDR3 runs 15 residues. Germline lookup yields CDR1 SGHRS and CDR2 YFSETQ. This CDR3 is CASSPWTGIRGEAFF. In nucleotides, the CDR3 is TGCGCCAGCAGCCCGTGGACAGGGATTAGAGGTGAAGCTTTCTTT.

The V and J genes are TRBV29-1 and TRBJ2-7, with 7 bases matching TRBD1. The germline gives CDR1 SQVTM, CDR2 ANQGSEA. V shed 3 bases and J 0 bases; nucleotides not matched to a gene: 5. The CDR3 contains 14 residues. CDR3 protein: CSVEDRHSSYEQYF. The CDR3 DNA follows: TGCAGCGTTGAGGACAGGCACAGCTCCTACGAGCAGTACTTC.

The J gene is TRBJ2-5, the V gene TRBV5-8; perhaps TRBD2 as D (5 bases). Germline loops: CDR1 SGHTS, CDR2 YDEGEE. The germline V and J ends were trimmed by 4 bases and 4 bases, with 14 bases remaining between them. The CDR3 sequence is 14 residues long. The CDR3 coding sequence is TGTGCCAGCAGCCAGCCAGGAGGTCGAGAGACCCAGTACTTC. Its translation is CASSQPGGRETQYF. The full variable domain, rest sourced from reference TRBV5-8 and TRBJ2-5, is EAGVTQSPTHLIKTRGQQATLRCSPISGHTSVYWYQQALGLGLQFLLWYDEGEERNRGNFPPRFSGRQFPNYSSELNVNALELEDSALYLCASSQPGGRETQYFGPGTRLLVL.

The chain couples TRBV28 to TRBJ1-4; D might be TRBD1 (5 bases). The CDR3 runs to 15 residues. Trimming pared 7 bases from V and 9 bases from J, leaving 21 bases between. Germline V gene data show CDR1 as MDHEN and CDR2 as SYDVKM. The CDR3 loop is CASTQTSAGNQKLFF. Here the CDR3 DNA reads TGTGCCAGCACGCAAACATCGGCAGGGAATCAAAAACTGTTTTTT.

V gene TRBV7-9 combines with J gene TRBJ2-1, with 8 bases that match TRBD1. The junction had 15 bases not matched to a gene; V was cut back by 2 bases and J by 6 bases. CDR1 is SEHNR and CDR2 is FQNEAQ in the germline V gene (reference sequence). The CDR3 length is 18 residues. For the CDR3, the DNA is TGTGCCAGCAGCTTACGGGCAGGGGGCATCAGTACGGGCAATGAGCAGTTCTTC. Translated: CASSLRAGGISTGNEQFF.

The chain employs TRBV5-4 and TRBJ1-6; maybe TRBD1 (5 bases). The CDR3 runs 14 residues. Looked up from germline, CDR1 is SGHNT and CDR2 is YYREEE (reference sequence). V was pared by 1 base and J by 9 bases, with 11 bases between. CDR3 amino acids: CASSLRGSGSPLHF. As DNA, the CDR3 is TGTGCCAGCAGCTTGAGGGGTAGCGGTTCACCCCTCCACTTT.

The V call is TRBV2, the J call TRBJ1-1, with D possibly TRBD1 on 5 matching bases. The length of the CDR3 is 13 residues. The germline gives CDR1 SNHLY, CDR2 FYNNEI. V was trimmed by 7 bases and J by 5 bases, leaving 14 bases between them. The CDR3 loop is CASTFGGGTEAFF. The CDR3 DNA sequence: TGTGCCAGCACTTTCGGGGGGGGGACTGAAGCTTTCTTT.

V is TRBV30 and J is TRBJ1-2; D remains unclear. The CDR3 has 12 residues. Germline lookup yields CDR1 GTSNPN and CDR2 SVGIG (reference sequence). Trimming removed 1 base at V and 8 bases at J, with 11 bases between. The CDR3 reads CAWSAAAHGYTF. Here the CDR3 DNA reads TGTGCCTGGAGTGCAGCGGCCCACGGCTACACCTTC.